These 13 T cell receptor beta chains share one sample of origin, sequenced in a study of T cell responses to AZD1222 COVID-19 vaccine. The data were produced by immunoSEQ multiplex PCR, yet TCRdb's version contains in-frame clones alone and is incomplete. The sample records roughly 100,000 clones, 88% being singletons. The sequencing here drew on peripheral blood, taken on day 0 of AZD1222 vaccination. These receptors originate from an adult in good health.

The chain joins TRBV14 to TRBJ1-2; D gene uncertain. The CDR3 is 14 amino acids. Germline V lookup: CDR1 SGHDN, CDR2 FVKESK. V shed 1 base and J shed 4 bases, with 10 bases lying between them. CDR3 nucleotides: TGTGCCAGCAGCCAAGGGCTACGGTTCTATGGCTACACCTTC. It encodes CASSQGLRFYGYTF.

The chain is built from TRBV4-1 and TRBJ2-2; 13 nucleotides agree with TRBD2. CDR1 MGHRA and CDR2 YSYEKL come from the germline V gene. V lost 3 bases to trimming and J lost 6 bases; unmatched junction nucleotides: 4. The CDR3 runs 16 residues. The CDR3, as DNA: TGCGCCAGCAGCCACTTACTAGCGGGGGGGCCCGGGGAGCTGTTTTTT. Its translation: CASSHLLAGGPGELFF.

A few counts support this clone. This chain joins TRBV28 and TRBJ1-2; possible D gene TRBD1, 6 bases. Germline V lookup: CDR1 MDHEN, CDR2 SYDVKM. The V end was cut by 7 bases, the J end by 9 bases, with 24 bases between. This CDR3 spans 15 amino acids. Written as DNA, the CDR3 is TGTGCCAGCACGAGACCGGGACAAGGAGGGTCTCGCTACACCTTC. Protein product: CASTRPGQGGSRYTF.

The chain carries TRBV4-2 and TRBJ1-2; 7 nucleotides match TRBD1. Germline CDR1 LGHNA, CDR2 YNFKEQ. V trimming: 0 bases; J trimming: 7 bases; junction bases outside the gene matches: 11. The CDR3 has 16 amino acids. Written as DNA, the CDR3 is TGTGCCAGCAGCCAAGATGTAGGGGGCGCTTATCTTGGCTACACCTTC. It specifies CASSQDVGGAYLGYTF.

The chain has TRBV9 and TRBJ2-5, with D possibly TRBD2 on 5 matching bases. This CDR3 spans 14 amino acids. V was trimmed by 4 bases and J by 2 bases, leaving 12 bases between them. The germline V gene has CDR1 SGDLS and CDR2 YYNGEE. CDR3 sequence reads: CASSSNGLQETQYF. The CDR3 region has the DNA TGTGCCAGCAGCTCTAATGGACTGCAAGAGACCCAGTACTTC.

The V call is TRBV6-2 or TRBV6-3, the J call TRBJ2-7; tentatively, D is TRBD2 (6 bases). In germline, CDR1 is MNHEY, CDR2 SVGEGT. V lost 0 bases and J 2 bases, leaving 20 bases between the germline ends. The CDR3 spans 18 residues. The DNA of the CDR3 is TGTGCCAGCAGTTACTCGCCCATGAAGGAGGGCCTCCCCTACGAGCAGTACTTC. Amino acids: CASSYSPMKEGLPYEQYF.

The chain uses TRBV6-5 and TRBJ1-3; a possible D gene is TRBD1 (5 bases). CDR1 and CDR2 (germline): MNHEY, SVGAGI. Trimming cost V 7 bases and J 4 bases, with 17 bases left between them. This CDR3 has 15 residues. This CDR3 is CASTSRGPWGNTIYF. The DNA for the CDR3 is TGTGCCAGCACCTCGAGGGGACCCTGGGGAAACACCATATATTTT.

V usage is TRBV6-1 and J usage is TRBJ2-7; 9 bases agree with TRBD1. V was clipped by 1 base and J by 3 bases; unmatched bases: 7. The germline CDR1 and CDR2 sequences are MNHNS and SASEGT. The CDR3 runs to 16 residues. Here the CDR3 DNA reads TGTGCCAGCAGTGAAGTGTCGACAGGGGGTGACTACGAGCAGTACTTC. It translates to CASSEVSTGGDYEQYF.

This clone was observed a single time. The V call is TRBV29-1, the J call TRBJ2-3; 7 bases fit TRBD2. Germline V CDR1 and CDR2: SQVTM, ANQGSEA. This CDR3 spans 14 amino acids. V was clipped by 6 bases and J by 1 base; unmatched bases: 7. Here the CDR3 reads CSVLRGTRTDTQYF. The CDR3 DNA is TGCAGCGTCTTGCGGGGGACCCGCACAGATACGCAGTATTTT.

This sequence joins TRBV5-4 and TRBJ2-7; D remains unclear. The CDR3 runs 13 residues. CDR1 and CDR2 from the germline V gene are SGHNT and YYREEE (reference sequence). Trimming removed 0 bases at V and 7 bases at J, with 11 bases between. The chain's CDR3 is CASSLAQVQEQYF. In nucleotides, the CDR3 is TGTGCCAGCAGCTTGGCCCAGGTCCAGGAGCAGTACTTC.

The chain joins TRBV19 to TRBJ1-5; 8 positions agree with TRBD1. Trimming cost V 8 bases and J 2 bases; bases outside gene matches: 8. This CDR3 has 15 amino acids. Per germline, CDR1 LNHDA and CDR2 SQIVND (reference sequence). The DNA of the CDR3 is TGTGCCAGTTTAGCGGACAGGGCCGGCAATCAGCCCCAGCATTTT. Its protein is CASLADRAGNQPQHF. The entire variable domain, with the rest obtained from reference TRBV19 and TRBJ1-5, is as follows: DGGITQSPKYLFRKEGQNVTLSCEQNLNHDAMYWYRQDPGQGLRLIYYSQIVNDFQKGDIAEGYSVSREKKESFPLTVTSAQKNPTAFYLCASLADRAGNQPQHFGDGTRLSIL.

CDR3 sequence (DNA): TGTGCCAGCAGTCCTTCTAGGGGATTCTCCTACGAGCAGTACTTC. Its protein product is CASSPSRGFSYEQYF. V usage is TRBV28 and J usage is TRBJ2-7; a weak D match, TRBD1 (5 bases). V lost 5 bases and J lost 0, with 14 bases in between. The CDR3 contains 15 residues. The germline V gene encodes CDR1 MDHEN and CDR2 SYDVKM.

The chain has TRBV11-2 and TRBJ1-2, with D unresolved. The V end lost 0 bases, the J end lost 0 bases, and 11 bases lay between the germline ends. There are 16 residues in the CDR3. Per the germline V gene, CDR1 is SGHAT and CDR2 is FQNNGV. In DNA form, the CDR3 reads TGTGCCAGCAGCTTAGAAGGAGGAATTACTAACTATGGCTACACCTTC. Encoded protein: CASSLEGGITNYGYTF.